This TCR beta chain was obtained from a study of blood T cell repertoires in COVID-19. The overall study: Specimens from acute and convalescent COVID-19 originated in the United States, Italy and Spain. Sample material is recorded as cDNA or gDNA derived from T cells, B-cell-depleted T cells, or PBMCs.

This CDR3 spans 22 amino acids. Looked up from germline, CDR1 is KGHDR and CDR2 is SFDVKD. J gave up 3 bases and V 6 bases, and 28 bases lay outside the gene matches. Authors' processing steps: Using reference gene primer amplification, nucleated cell counts were estimated. Profiled with immunoSEQ multiplex PCR; TCRdb holds only in-frame clones, not every one. V and J calls and clone size are as listed in that table; D and trimming were resolved from the DNA. Here the sample spans 85,000 to 130,000 clones, around 83% being singletons. The V call is TRBV24-1, the J call TRBJ2-1, with 7 positions matching TRBD1. This receptor was obtained from a woman older than 75 with active or convalescent COVID-19. The material sequenced was peripheral blood. The CDR3 sequence: CATSLGAAGWDSMTVRYNEQFF. In nucleotides, the CDR3 is TGTGCCACCAGTTTGGGGGCGGCCGGGTGGGACAGTATGACCGTTCGCTACAATGAGCAGTTCTTC.